This T cell receptor beta chain came from a study of CD8+ T cells in alopecia areata. In each case, RNA was isolated and then reverse transcribed into cDNA as the sequencing template. The data were produced by immunoSEQ multiplex PCR, yet TCRdb's version contains in-frame clones alone and is incomplete. The sample holds 98,000 or so clones, approximately 61% seen once. The sequencing input was NKG2D-low CD8+ T cells sorted from blood. The TCR sequence derives from a human donor with alopecia areata.

In nucleotides, the CDR3 is TGTGCCAGCAGTTACTCGGCAGACTATGGCTACACCTTC. Translating gives CASSYSADYGYTF. The chain joins TRBV6-5 to TRBJ1-2; no reliable D call. Trimming took 0 bases from V and 3 from J, leaving 5 bases between them. The CDR3 contains 13 residues. In germline, CDR1 is MNHEY, CDR2 SVGAGI.